The T cell receptor (beta chain) described here comes from a study of blood T cell repertoires in COVID-19. Across the study: Samples came from the United States, Italy and Spain, spanning acute and convalescent COVID-19. Sample material is recorded as cDNA or gDNA derived from T cells, B-cell-depleted T cells, or PBMCs.

In the original analysis: Amplification with reference gene primers provided the estimates of nucleated cell counts. The method was immunoSEQ multiplex PCR; TCRdb's version includes in-frame clones alone and lacks a portion of them. D and trimming were read from the DNA, whereas the V and J calls and clone size are those reported in that table. The data show 83,000 or so clones, about 77% seen once. The CDR3 extends over 12 amino acids. V was clipped by 0 bases and J by 8 bases, with 5 bases between them. Per germline, CDR1 KGHSY and CDR2 FQNENV. The gene calls are TRBV16 and TRBJ1-3; the D is unclear. The sample comprised peripheral blood. This sequence originates from an elderly woman with acute or convalescent COVID-19. The CDR3 loop is CASSQSTDTIYF. DNA for the CDR3: TGTGCCAGCAGCCAATCGACTGACACCATATATTTT.